This T cell receptor (beta chain) was identified in a study of post-analysis software for immune sequencing data. Broader study findings: There was significantly lower normalized Chao1 diversity in multiple sclerosis patients than in controls. With TRBV5-6, TRBV5-1 and TRBV20-1 included, several TRBV segments were more frequent in patients than in controls.

Germline loops: CDR1 LGHDT, CDR2 YNNKEL (reference sequence). Trimming removed 4 bases from V and 11 bases from J; junction bases left unmatched: 10. There are 13 residues in the CDR3. As concerns this clonotype: No antigen is known for it.

Unique molecular identifiers were carried by the TCR beta cDNA libraries. Some 500,000 cDNA molecules were obtained per 1 to 10 million input T cells. A single record per CDR3 protein comes from TCRdb applying MiXCR to the PCR reads. The sample lists around 150,000 distinct CDR3 sequences, 35% to 40% occurring once. The sequencing here drew on blood, taken after autologous hematopoietic stem cell transplantation. The sequence was obtained from a girl aged 10 to 17 with multiple sclerosis. This chain connects TRBV3-1 to TRBJ1-1; 7 bases align to TRBD1. The CDR3 region has the DNA TGTGCCAGCAGCCCGACAGGGCCCGTTGATGCTTTCTTT. Its protein product is CASSPTGPVDAFF.